A single sample is the source of the 10 T cell receptor beta chains below, sequenced in a study of T-cell memory formation after mild COVID-19. TCRdb used MiXCR to reprocess the 5' RACE reads, holding one entry per CDR3 protein. Of around 250,000 distinct CDR3 sequences in the sample, approximately 15% were seen once. Material: PBMCs or a T cell subset sorted from them (not recorded which). The receptors were sampled from a man younger than 35 who had mild COVID-19 (a few samples of this study predate the infection). Cell type and time point are not known.

A word on this clonotype: Compared with germline, one end of the junction differs, possibly owing to a read error. The genes are TRBV7-7 and TRBJ2-2; unclear D gene. The CDR3 sequence is 14 residues long. CDR1 and CDR2 from the germline V gene are SSHAT and FNYEAQ (reference sequence). The CDR3 protein is CASSRALGTGELFF. CDR3 sequence (DNA): TGTGCTAGCAGCCGAGCATTGGGCACCGGGGAGCTGTTTTTT.

Turning to this clonotype: The junction departs from germline at one end; a sequencing error may be responsible. This sequence joins TRBV3-1 and TRBJ2-7, with D unclear. CDR1 is LGHDT and CDR2 is YNNKEL in the germline V gene (reference sequence). The CDR3 extends over 14 amino acids. CDR3 loop: CASSQDTRGYGQYF. The CDR3 DNA reads as TGTGCCAGCAGCCAAGATACCCGTGGCTACGGGCAGTACTTC.

V and J are TRBV24-1 and TRBJ1-2, with a tentative D call TRBD1 (6 bases). The V end was cut by 12 bases, the J end by 6 bases, with 13 bases between. Looked up from germline, CDR1 is KGHDR and CDR2 is SFDVKD. This CDR3 region has 11 residues. In nucleotides, the CDR3 is TGTGCCGTACAGGGAAACGATGGCTACACCTTC. This encodes CAVQGNDGYTF.

The CDR3 DNA is TGTGCCAGCAGCCAAGATGACAGTCCTAGCACAGATACGCAGTATTTT. It encodes CASSQDDSPSTDTQYF. The chain joins TRBV14 to TRBJ2-3; D may be TRBD1 (5 bases). Germline V CDR1 and CDR2: SGHDN, FVKESK. This CDR3 is built from 16 residues. Between the trimmed V and J ends, which lost 0 bases and 0 bases, there was a span of 10 bases. Full variable domain (missing parts from reference TRBV14 and TRBJ2-3): EAGVTQFPSHSVIEKGQTVTLRCDPISGHDNLYWYRRVMGKEIKFLLHFVKESKQDESGMPNNRFLAERTGGTYSTLKVQPAELEDSGVYFCASSQDDSPSTDTQYFGPGTRLTVL.

There are a few counts of this clonotype. CDR3 region: CASSPRSGGGIDTQYF. The CDR3 nucleotides are TGTGCCAGCTCACCGAGGAGCGGGGGAGGTATAGATACGCAGTATTTT. The chain has TRBV18 and TRBJ2-3, with 8 positions matching TRBD2. J was trimmed by 5 bases and V by 3 bases; bases with no gene match: 10. The CDR3 has 16 amino acids. Germline assignment: CDR1 KGHSH and CDR2 LQKENI.

CDR3 coding DNA: TGTGCCAGTACCGGACTTCTAGCGGGGTCCTACGAGCAGTACGTC. The encoded protein is CASTGLLAGSYEQYV. J is TRBJ2-7 and V is TRBV19, with 9 bases that match TRBD2. This CDR3 contains 15 residues. The trim removed 7 bases at V and 1 base at J, leaving 8 bases unmatched. Germline V gene data show CDR1 as LNHDA and CDR2 as SQIVND (reference sequence).

Many counts were recorded for this clonotype. The gene calls are TRBV6-5 and TRBJ2-1, with 9 bases aligning to TRBD2. The junction had 8 bases not matched to a gene; V was cut back by 6 bases and J by 8 bases. CDR3 length: 14 amino acids. Germline assignment: CDR1 MNHEY and CDR2 SVGAGI. CDR3 protein: CASRIGLASDEQFF. The CDR3 DNA follows: TGTGCCAGCAGGATTGGACTAGCGAGCGATGAGCAGTTCTTC.

This clonotype was picked up a small number of times. The chain employs TRBV7-3 and TRBJ2-2; no reliable D call. CDR3 length: 14 residues. CDR1 and CDR2 (germline): SGHTA, FQGTGA. Trimming shortened V by 7 bases and J by 0 bases, and 9 bases separated the two germline ends. The CDR3 nucleotides read TGTGCCAGCACCCATGACACGAACACCGGGGAGCTGTTTTTT. This codes for CASTHDTNTGELFF.

V gene TRBV5-4 combines with J gene TRBJ1-5; D is undetermined. Trimming cost V 0 bases and J 3 bases, with 4 bases left between them. The CDR3 length is 13 residues. The germline V gene encodes CDR1 SGHNT and CDR2 YYREEE (reference sequence). The DNA for the CDR3 is TGTGCCAGCAGCTTGGACTACAATCAGCCCCAGCATTTT. Its protein is CASSLDYNQPQHF.

The V and J genes are TRBV7-2 and TRBJ2-7, with 9 bases matching TRBD1. Germline V lookup: CDR1 SGHTA, CDR2 FQGNSA. The V gene end was trimmed by 5 bases and the J gene end by 5 bases; junction bases not matched to a gene: 10. This CDR3 has 15 amino acids. CDR3 DNA sequence: TGTGCCAGCAGCCCGCGGGACAGGGTGGACAACGAGCAGTACTTC. Encoded protein: CASSPRDRVDNEQYF.